The table lists the clone carrying this T cell receptor (beta chain) with a few counts. What it binds is unknown. MiXCR, run by TCRdb on the 5' RACE reads, gives a single entry per CDR3 protein. The table lists about 800,000 distinct CDR3 sequences, approximately 12% of them singletons. The CDR3 sequence is 14 residues long. Trimming left V 6 bases short and J 8 bases short, with 19 bases between. CDR1 LNHDA and CDR2 SQIVND come from the germline V gene (reference sequence). The sample is drawn from a study of CD8 T cells in ankylosing spondylitis. General study findings and limits: What appeared characteristic of ankylosing spondylitis blood was a TCR beta motif of eight highly homologous variants. Earlier work had already found some motif variants in reactive arthritis synovial fluid and blood.

Material: blood, either unsorted or a sorted T cell fraction (not recorded which). This sequence originates from a male donor with ankylosing spondylitis. V and J are TRBV19 and TRBJ1-1; D is perhaps TRBD1 (6 bases). This CDR3 is CASRNLGGAEEAFF. The CDR3 DNA reads as TGTGCCAGTAGGAACCTTGGGGGGGCTGAAGAAGCTTTCTTT. Combining the CDR3 with reference TRBV19 and TRBJ1-1 gives the whole variable domain DGGITQSPKYLFRKEGQNVTLSCEQNLNHDAMYWYRQDPGQGLRLIYYSQIVNDFQKGDIAEGYSVSREKKESFPLTVTSAQKNPTAFYLCASRNLGGAEEAFFGQGTRLTVV.